The 19 T cell receptor beta chains below were found in one sample sequenced in a study of T cell responses to AZD1222 COVID-19 vaccine. Sequencing was performed with immunoSEQ multiplex PCR; in TCRdb, only in-frame clones are kept and a portion is missing. The sample has about 81,000 clones; approximately 85% are singletons. Material: peripheral blood, obtained 28 days after the second AZD1222 dose. These receptor sequences come from an adult who received the AZD1222 COVID-19 vaccine.

The chain joins TRBV7-9 to TRBJ2-2, with D possibly called TRBD1 or TRBD2 (5 bases each). V lost 5 bases to trimming and J lost 6 bases, with 10 bases between them. Germline CDR1 SEHNR, CDR2 FQNEAQ (reference sequence). This CDR3 has 13 amino acids. Here the CDR3 DNA reads TGTGCCAGCAGCCCACGGGGCGCCGGGGAGCTGTTTTTT. This encodes CASSPRGAGELFF.

The gene calls are TRBV28 and TRBJ1-6; D unclear. There are 15 residues in the CDR3. CDR1 MDHEN and CDR2 SYDVKM come from the germline V gene. The V gene lost 1 base and the J gene lost 9 bases, with 13 bases spanning the gap. The CDR3, as DNA: TGTGCCAGCAGTTTATTCGAGGGAATCGGTTCACCCCTCCACTTT. Encoded protein: CASSLFEGIGSPLHF.

The rearrangement uses TRBV6-1 and TRBJ2-1; D is possibly TRBD1 (7 bases). The CDR3 is 16 residues long. V dropped 3 bases and J dropped 6 bases, with 18 bases sitting between them. Germline V gene data show CDR1 as MNHNS and CDR2 as SASEGT. CDR3 nucleotides: TGTGCCAGCAGTGAGCTTCCTGACCAGGGGGGCAATGAGCAGTTCTTC. Translating gives CASSELPDQGGNEQFF.

The chain recombines TRBV12-5 with TRBJ1-2; D may be TRBD1 (6 bases). The germline V gene encodes CDR1 LGHNT and CDR2 FRNRAP. CDR3 length: 15 amino acids. Trimming shortened V by 3 bases and J by 5 bases, and 16 bases separated the two germline ends. This chain's CDR3 is CASGFSRQALYGYTF. The CDR3, as DNA: TGTGCTAGTGGTTTCTCTAGACAGGCGTTGTATGGCTACACCTTC. The whole variable domain, filled in from reference TRBV12-5 and TRBJ1-2, reads DARVTQTPRHKVTEMGQEVTMRCQPILGHNTVFWYRQTMMQGLELLAYFRNRAPLDDSGMPKDRFSAEMPDATLATLKIQPSEPRDSAVYFCASGFSRQALYGYTFGSGTRLTVV.

The V and J genes are TRBV28 and TRBJ1-2, with D uncertain. The CDR3 contains 14 residues. CDR1 and CDR2 (germline): MDHEN, SYDVKM. The V end lost 1 base, the J end lost 2 bases, and 8 bases lay between the germline ends. The CDR3 region is CASSLFEGNYGYTF. Written as DNA, the CDR3 is TGTGCCAGCAGTTTATTTGAGGGAAACTATGGCTACACCTTC.

The genes are TRBV2 and TRBJ1-4, with TRBD1 as a possible D gene (6 bases). The CDR3 has 13 residues. The germline V gene encodes CDR1 SNHLY and CDR2 FYNNEI. Deletions cut 6 bases from V and 5 bases from J, with 10 bases between. DNA of the CDR3: TGTGCCAGCAGAGGGGACACAAATGAAAAACTGTTTTTT. Translating it yields CASRGDTNEKLFF.

The chain joins TRBV9 to TRBJ1-5, with D unresolved. Trimming took off 0 bases at V and 7 bases at J, with 8 bases between the two ends. Looked up from germline, CDR1 is SGDLS and CDR2 is YYNGEE. The CDR3 is made up of 13 amino acids. The CDR3 DNA reads as TGTGCCAGCAGCGTAGACGTGAAACAGCCCCAGCATTTT. It yields the protein CASSVDVKQPQHF. Full variable domain (rest looked up from reference TRBV9 and TRBJ1-5): DSGVTQTPKHLITATGQRVTLRCSPRSGDLSVYWYQQSLDQGLQFLIQYYNGEERAKGNILERFSAQQFPDLHSELNLSSLELGDSALYFCASSVDVKQPQHFGDGTRLSIL.

The genes are TRBV28 and TRBJ1-4; no reliable D call. This CDR3 spans 16 amino acids. Germline assignment: CDR1 MDHEN and CDR2 SYDVKM. V was pared by 3 bases and J by 0 bases, with 11 bases between. The DNA for the CDR3 is TGTGCCAGCAGTTTTTCCGGGTATGCAACTAATGAAAAACTGTTTTTT. Translation: CASSFSGYATNEKLFF. Supplemented by reference TRBV28 and TRBJ1-4, the full variable domain reads DVKVTQSSRYLVKRTGEKVFLECVQDMDHENMFWYRQDPGLGLRLIYFSYDVKMKEKGDIPEGYSVSREKKERFSLILESASTNQTSMYLCASSFSGYATNEKLFFGSGTQLSVL.

V is TRBV15 and J is TRBJ1-5; TRBD1 might be the D (6 bases). The CDR3 is made up of 15 amino acids. Trimming shortened V by 0 bases and J by 5 bases, and 11 bases separated the two germline ends. Germline CDR1 and CDR2: LNHNV and YYDKDF (reference sequence). CDR3 DNA sequence: TGTGCCACCAGCAGAGACCGGGGGCAGGATCAGCCCCAGCATTTT. Its protein is CATSRDRGQDQPQHF.

This chain connects TRBV11-3 to TRBJ2-3; 10 bases map to TRBD2. This CDR3 comprises 15 residues. In germline, CDR1 is SGHNT, CDR2 YENEEA. V lost 4 bases to trimming and J lost 3 bases; unmatched junction nucleotides: 4. The CDR3 bases are TGTGCCAGCAGCTCAACGGGACTAGCGACAGATACGCAGTATTTT. Its protein is CASSSTGLATDTQYF.

CDR3 region: CASSLGGGETQYF. The DNA for the CDR3 is TGTGCCAGCAGTTTAGGGGGGGGCGAGACCCAGTACTTC. The chain employs TRBV28 and TRBJ2-5; a possible D gene is TRBD2 (7 bases). Germline V gives CDR1 MDHEN, CDR2 SYDVKM. CDR3 length: 13 amino acids. V lost 2 bases to trimming and J lost 5 bases, with 9 bases between them. Variable domain in full (rest from reference TRBV28 and TRBJ2-5): DVKVTQSSRYLVKRTGEKVFLECVQDMDHENMFWYRQDPGLGLRLIYFSYDVKMKEKGDIPEGYSVSREKKERFSLILESASTNQTSMYLCASSLGGGETQYFGPGTRLLVL.

V is TRBV3-1 (or the pseudogene TRBV3-2) and J is TRBJ1-4, with a possible D match to TRBD1 (5 bases). The CDR3 has 13 residues. Per the germline V gene, CDR1 is LGHDT and CDR2 is YNNKEL (reference sequence). V lost 4 bases, J lost 8 bases, and 11 bases lay in between. CDR3 bases: TGTGCCAGCAGCCTGGGACTTGGGGAAAAACTGTTTTTT. The encoded protein is CASSLGLGEKLFF.

The chain links TRBV4-2 to TRBJ2-3; D is possibly TRBD2 (5 bases). Trimming took off 0 bases at V and 3 bases at J, with 13 bases between the two ends. The CDR3 extends over 16 amino acids. CDR1 and CDR2 (germline): LGHNA, YNFKEQ. The CDR3 protein is CASSQEASHRTDTQYF. The CDR3 coding sequence is TGTGCCAGCAGCCAAGAGGCTAGCCATCGAACAGATACGCAGTATTTT.

The rearrangement links TRBV24-1 to TRBJ2-3, with a weak D call TRBD1 (5 bases). From germline, CDR1 is KGHDR and CDR2 SFDVKD. Trimming left V 5 bases short and J 2 bases short, with 13 bases between. CDR3 length equals 15 residues. The DNA of the CDR3 is TGTGCCACCAGTGTTTCAGGGCGCTCCACAGATACGCAGTATTTT. Its protein is CATSVSGRSTDTQYF.

This sequence joins TRBV9 and TRBJ1-1, with D perhaps matching TRBD1 (6 bases). Germline V gives CDR1 SGDLS, CDR2 YYNGEE. The germline V and J ends were trimmed by 0 bases and 7 bases, with 10 bases remaining between them. The CDR3 runs to 13 residues. The CDR3 sequence is CASSVAGVGEAFF. CDR3 DNA sequence: TGTGCCAGCAGCGTAGCAGGGGTCGGTGAAGCTTTCTTT. The whole variable domain, remainder taken from reference TRBV9 and TRBJ1-1, is DSGVTQTPKHLITATGQRVTLRCSPRSGDLSVYWYQQSLDQGLQFLIQYYNGEERAKGNILERFSAQQFPDLHSELNLSSLELGDSALYFCASSVAGVGEAFFGQGTRLTVV.

The V call is TRBV29-1, the J call TRBJ2-2, with TRBD1 identical over 9 bases. Germline CDR1 is SQVTM and CDR2 is ANQGSEA. J was trimmed by 6 bases and V by 2 bases; bases with no gene match: 7. The length of the CDR3 is 15 residues. CDR3 sequence: CSVEKWGQGAGELFF. The CDR3 DNA reads as TGCAGCGTTGAAAAGTGGGGACAGGGCGCCGGGGAGCTGTTTTTT.

The chain employs TRBV19 and TRBJ1-2, with 10 bases lining up with TRBD1. CDR1 and CDR2 (germline): LNHDA, SQIVND (reference sequence). The CDR3 spans 15 residues. The V segment lost 6 bases and the J segment 3 bases; nucleotides outside the gene matches: 7. CDR3 protein: CASSSRQGAYYGYTF. The CDR3 DNA follows: TGTGCCAGTAGCAGCAGACAGGGGGCGTACTATGGCTACACCTTC. The whole variable domain, remainder taken from reference TRBV19 and TRBJ1-2, is DGGITQSPKYLFRKEGQNVTLSCEQNLNHDAMYWYRQDPGQGLRLIYYSQIVNDFQKGDIAEGYSVSREKKESFPLTVTSAQKNPTAFYLCASSSRQGAYYGYTFGSGTRLTVV.

The V gene is TRBV29-1, the J gene TRBJ2-3, with 9 bases fitting TRBD2. V was pared by 6 bases and J by 1 base, with 14 bases of the junction left unmatched. The CDR3 is 17 residues long. The germline gives CDR1 SQVTM, CDR2 ANQGSEA. The CDR3 spells CSVGGQEVAGGTDTQYF. The CDR3, as DNA: TGCAGCGTAGGAGGGCAGGAGGTAGCGGGAGGCACAGATACGCAGTATTTT.

The CDR3 region has the DNA TGCGCCAGCACCCCCGAAGGGGCTAGCGGGAGGCTCCTGGAGACCCAGTACTTC. Protein: CASTPEGASGRLLETQYF. The chain links TRBV10-1 to TRBJ2-5; the match to TRBD2 covers 11 bases. Germline CDR1 reads WNHNN; CDR2 reads SYGVQD (reference sequence). The CDR3 totals 18 residues. V lost 7 bases, J lost 5 bases, and 18 bases stayed unmatched.